The clone carrying this TCR beta chain was seen only a few times. What it recognizes is unknown. These data are taken from a study of tissue T cells after allogeneic stem cell transplantation. Study results and caveats: Which tissue TCRs were alloreactive or antigen-specific was not determined. Some clones might be persisting host cells. TCR repertoires tracked anatomic similarity, regardless of disease or transplant status.

The data were produced by immunoSEQ multiplex PCR, yet TCRdb's version contains in-frame clones alone and is incomplete. This sample has under 4,000 clones, with almost 70% found just once. The CDR3 has 15 residues. The material sequenced was tissue from the right colon, taken at autopsy. This clonotype originated in a male donor at least 60 years old with lung cancer. The chain uses TRBV21-1 and TRBJ2-2. TRBV21-1 has pseudogene status. The CDR3 loop reads CASSARQIPTGELFF. CDR3 bases: TGTGCCAGCAGCGCTAGACAAATTCCTACCGGGGAGCTGTTTTTT.